The entry below describes one TCR beta chain. Antigen specificity is unknown. The CDR3 spans 16 residues. The sample is drawn from a study of cytomegalovirus exposure and HLA in healthy donors. Study-wide points: High sensitivity and specificity were reportedly achieved when the classifier diagnosed cytomegalovirus status. Subsequent analysis revealed that first-cohort TCR clusters tended to co-occur in the approximately 120 validation repertoires.

Clones were read by immunoSEQ multiplex PCR, and TCRdb kept only the in-frame ones, dropping some. This sample has roughly 130,000 clones, with more than 80% found just once. The TCR originated in a woman between 25 and 40 years old in good health and CMV-seropositive. The rearrangement links TRBV12-1 to TRBJ2-3; the table's TRBD2 call for D was not verified on the DNA. TRBV12-1 is a listed pseudogene. Sequencing was carried out using PBMCs. CDR3: CASSFDGGARGDTQYF. The DNA of the CDR3 is TGTGCCAGCAGCTTTGACGGGGGGGCCCGGGGAGATACGCAGTATTTT.